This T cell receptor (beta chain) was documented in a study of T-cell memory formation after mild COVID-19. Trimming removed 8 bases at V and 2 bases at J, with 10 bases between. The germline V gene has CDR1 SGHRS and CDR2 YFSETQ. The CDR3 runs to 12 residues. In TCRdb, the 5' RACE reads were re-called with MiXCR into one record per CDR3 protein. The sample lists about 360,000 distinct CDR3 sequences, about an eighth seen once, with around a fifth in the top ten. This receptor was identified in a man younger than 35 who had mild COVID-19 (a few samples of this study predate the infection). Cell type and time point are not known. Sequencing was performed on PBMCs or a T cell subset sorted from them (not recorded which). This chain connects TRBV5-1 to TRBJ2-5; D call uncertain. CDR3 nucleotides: TGCGCCAGTGCCCCAGGTCAAGAGACCCAGTACTTC. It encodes CASAPGQETQYF.